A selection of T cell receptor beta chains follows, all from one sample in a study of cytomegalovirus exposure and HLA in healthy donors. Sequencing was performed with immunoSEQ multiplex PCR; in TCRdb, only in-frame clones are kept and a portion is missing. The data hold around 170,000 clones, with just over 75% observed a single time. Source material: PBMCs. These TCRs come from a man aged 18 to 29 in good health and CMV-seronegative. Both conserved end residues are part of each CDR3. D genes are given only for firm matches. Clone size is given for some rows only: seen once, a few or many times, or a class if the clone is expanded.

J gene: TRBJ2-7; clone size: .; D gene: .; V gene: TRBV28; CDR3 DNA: TGTGCCAGCAGTTTATCAGGGGGGAGAAAGTACTTC; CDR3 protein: CASSLSGGRKYF
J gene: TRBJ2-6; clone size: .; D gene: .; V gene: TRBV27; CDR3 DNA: TGTGCCAGCAGTTTAGGCCCTGGGGCCAACGTCCTGACTTTC; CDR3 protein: CASSLGPGANVLTF
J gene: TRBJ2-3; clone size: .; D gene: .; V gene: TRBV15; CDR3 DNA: TGTGCCACCAGCAGAGAACCAACCCGGGCAGATACGCAGTATTTT; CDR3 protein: CATSREPTRADTQYF
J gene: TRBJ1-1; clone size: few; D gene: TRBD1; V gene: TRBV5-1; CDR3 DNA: TGCGCCAGCAGCTTGGGGACAGGGGGAACTGAAGCTTTCTTT; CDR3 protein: CASSLGTGGTEAFF
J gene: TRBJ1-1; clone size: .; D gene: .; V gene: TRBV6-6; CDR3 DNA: TGTGCCAGCAGACCCAGACAGCAGAACACTGAAGCTTTCTTT; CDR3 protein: CASRPRQQNTEAFF
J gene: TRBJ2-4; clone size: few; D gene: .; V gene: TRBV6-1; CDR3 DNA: TGTGCCAGCAGTGACCCTAGCGCGGGGGCAAACATTCAGTACTTC; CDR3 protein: CASSDPSAGANIQYF
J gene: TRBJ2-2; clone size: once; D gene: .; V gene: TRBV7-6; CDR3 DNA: TGTGCCAGCAGCTTAGTAGCTAGCGAGGACACCGGGGAGCTGTTTTTT; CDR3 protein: CASSLVASEDTGELFF
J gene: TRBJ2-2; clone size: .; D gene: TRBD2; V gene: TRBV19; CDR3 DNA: TGTGCCAGTAGTCGGACTAGCGGGATTACCGGGGAGCTGTTTTTT; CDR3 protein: CASSRTSGITGELFF
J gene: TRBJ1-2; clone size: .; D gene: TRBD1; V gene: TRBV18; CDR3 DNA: TGTGCCAGCTCACCACCAGGGGGCTTATATGGCTACACCTTC; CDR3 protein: CASSPPGGLYGYTF
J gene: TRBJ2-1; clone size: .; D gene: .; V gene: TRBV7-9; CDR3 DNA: TGTGCCAGCAGCGTCAGCGTGTCCTACAATGAGCAGTTCTTC; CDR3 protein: CASSVSVSYNEQFF
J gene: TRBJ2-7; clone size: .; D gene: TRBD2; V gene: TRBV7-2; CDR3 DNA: TGTGCCAGCAGCTTAGCCGGGGGGGACTCCTACGAGCAGTACTTC; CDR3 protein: CASSLAGGDSYEQYF
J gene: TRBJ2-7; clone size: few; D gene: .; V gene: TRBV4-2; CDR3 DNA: TGTGCCAGCAGCCAAGAAAGCGGTAATCAGGACGACTACGAGCAGTACTTC; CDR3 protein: CASSQESGNQDDYEQYF
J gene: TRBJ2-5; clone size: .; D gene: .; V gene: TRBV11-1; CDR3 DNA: TGTGCCAGCAGCTTATATAACAGCCAAGAGACCCAGTACTTC; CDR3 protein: CASSLYNSQETQYF
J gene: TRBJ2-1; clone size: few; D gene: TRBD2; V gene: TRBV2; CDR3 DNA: TGTGCCAGCAGTGCCATCCTAGCGGGAGTCGTCATCGAGCAGTTCTTC; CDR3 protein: CASSAILAGVVIEQFF
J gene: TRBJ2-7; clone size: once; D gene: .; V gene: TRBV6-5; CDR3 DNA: TGTGCCAGCAGTTACTCGGGCTACGGAACCTACGAGCAGTACTTC; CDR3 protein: CASSYSGYGTYEQYF
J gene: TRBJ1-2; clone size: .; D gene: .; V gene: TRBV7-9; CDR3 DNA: TGTGCCAGCAGCTTGAGGACGGGAGAAGGAGAAGGCTACACCTTC; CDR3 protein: CASSLRTGEGEGYTF
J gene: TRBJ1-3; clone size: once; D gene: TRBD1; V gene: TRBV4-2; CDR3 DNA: TGTGCCAGCAGCCTGGGACAGGGCTCTGGAAACACCATATATTTT; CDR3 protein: CASSLGQGSGNTIYF
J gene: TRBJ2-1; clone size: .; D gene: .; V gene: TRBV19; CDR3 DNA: TGTGCCAGTAGTAGCCTGGGGCAGGGCCTATACAATGAGCAGTTCTTC; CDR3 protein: CASSSLGQGLYNEQFF
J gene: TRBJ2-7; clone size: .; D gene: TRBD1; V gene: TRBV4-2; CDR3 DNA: TGTGCCAGCAGCCAAGCGAAGGAGACAGGGTATAAGAATAGCGAGCAGTACTTC; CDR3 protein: CASSQAKETGYKNSEQYF
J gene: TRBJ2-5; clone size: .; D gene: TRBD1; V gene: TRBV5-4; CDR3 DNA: TGTGCCAGCAGCTATAGGACAGGCCAAGAGACCCAGTACTTC; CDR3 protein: CASSYRTGQETQYF
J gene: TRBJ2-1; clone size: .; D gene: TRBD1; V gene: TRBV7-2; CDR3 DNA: TGTGCCAGCAGCTTGGACAGGTCTACCTACAATGAGCAGTTCTTC; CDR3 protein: CASSLDRSTYNEQFF
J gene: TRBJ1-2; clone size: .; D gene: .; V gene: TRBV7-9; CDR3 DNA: TGTGCCAGCAGCGCCTATAATAGCGGGGATGGCTACACCTTC; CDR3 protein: CASSAYNSGDGYTF
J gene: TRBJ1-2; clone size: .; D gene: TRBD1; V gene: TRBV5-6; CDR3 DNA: TGTGCCAGCAGCCGACTTCCCACACCGGGACAGCACTATGGCTACACCTTC; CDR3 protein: CASSRLPTPGQHYGYTF
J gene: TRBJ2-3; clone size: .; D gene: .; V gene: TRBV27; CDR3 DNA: TGTGCCAGCAGCTTCTTTCCCGGACGGGAGAGATCAGATACGCAGTATTTT; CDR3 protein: CASSFFPGRERSDTQYF
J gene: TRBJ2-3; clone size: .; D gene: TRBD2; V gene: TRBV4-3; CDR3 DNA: TGCGCCAGCAGCCGAACCGGGACTAGCGGTGATACGCAGTATTTT; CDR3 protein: CASSRTGTSGDTQYF
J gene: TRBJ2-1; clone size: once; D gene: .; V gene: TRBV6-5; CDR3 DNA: TGTGCCAGCAGTTACGATCGGGTGAATGAGCAGTTCTTC; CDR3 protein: CASSYDRVNEQFF
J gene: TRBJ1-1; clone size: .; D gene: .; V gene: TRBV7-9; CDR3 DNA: TGTGCCAGCAGCTCCTCCCACGGGAGTGAAGCTTTCTTT; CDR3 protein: CASSSSHGSEAFF
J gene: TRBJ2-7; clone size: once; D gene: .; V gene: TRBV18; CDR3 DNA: TGTGCCAGCTCGCGCACCGGGACAACCGACGAGCAGTACTTC; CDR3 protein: CASSRTGTTDEQYF
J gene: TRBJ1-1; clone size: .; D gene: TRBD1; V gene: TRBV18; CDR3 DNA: TGTGCCAGCTCACCCTCAGGACAGGGAGCGAACACTGAAGCTTTCTTT; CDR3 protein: CASSPSGQGANTEAFF